The TCR beta chain described here comes from a study of neurological immune-mediated disorders. With 3 bases clipped from V and 4 bases from J, the junction kept 0 bases outside the gene matches. Germline CDR1 SGHRS, CDR2 YFSETQ. The CDR3 has 13 amino acids. As healthy controls, volunteers from a blood bank in Maryland, USA, were used. There are many counts of this clonotype. Its antigen is still unknown. The study's findings and limits: Because no CDR3 amino acid sequences were shared across subjects by expanded clones, private repertoires were suggested in all groups. Levels of TCR clonal expansion peaked in HTLV-1-associated myelopathy and reached their lowest in multiple sclerosis, under those of healthy controls.

Each CDR3 protein gets one entry after TCRdb re-called the 5' RACE reads with MiXCR. The sample holds under 85,000 distinct CDR3 sequences, 10% seen once. V is TRBV5-1 and J is TRBJ2-2; 7 nucleotides agree with TRBD2. The source material was PBMCs. This receptor was identified in a man between 40 and 49 years old in good health. In DNA form, the CDR3 reads TGCGCCAGCAGCTCGGGGGGCACCGGGGAGCTGTTTTTT. It specifies CASSSGGTGELFF.